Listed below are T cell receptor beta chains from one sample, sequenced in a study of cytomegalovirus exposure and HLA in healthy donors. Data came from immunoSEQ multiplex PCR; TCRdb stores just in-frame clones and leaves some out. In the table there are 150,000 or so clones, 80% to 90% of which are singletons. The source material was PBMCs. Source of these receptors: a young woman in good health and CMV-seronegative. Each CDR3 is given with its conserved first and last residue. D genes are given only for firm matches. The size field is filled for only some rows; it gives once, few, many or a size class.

CDR3 protein: CASSRVTGAYEQYF
CDR3 DNA: TGTGCCAGCAGTCGCGTAACAGGGGCCTACGAGCAGTACTTC
clone size: -
J gene: TRBJ2-7
D gene: TRBD1
V gene: TRBV6-5

CDR3 protein: CASSQDLYGYTF
CDR3 DNA: TGTGCCAGCAGCCAAGATCTCTATGGCTACACCTTC
clone size: -
J gene: TRBJ1-2
D gene: -
V gene: TRBV4-2

CDR3 protein: CASSQGGQETQYF
CDR3 DNA: TGTGCCAGCAGCCAGGGGGGACAAGAGACCCAGTACTTC
clone size: once
J gene: TRBJ2-5
D gene: -
V gene: TRBV6-1

CDR3 protein: CASSLVGSAGANVLTF
CDR3 DNA: TGTGCCAGCAGCTTAGTTGGGAGTGCTGGGGCCAACGTCCTGACTTTC
clone size: -
J gene: TRBJ2-6
D gene: -
V gene: TRBV7-2

CDR3 protein: CSVGTIDGYTF
CDR3 DNA: TGCAGTGTTGGGACTATCGATGGCTACACCTTC
clone size: -
J gene: TRBJ1-2
D gene: -
V gene: TRBV20-1

CDR3 protein: CASSQETGGVTYEQYF
CDR3 DNA: TGCGCCAGCAGCCAAGAGACCGGCGGCGTCACCTACGAGCAGTACTTC
clone size: -
J gene: TRBJ2-7
D gene: -
V gene: TRBV4-1

CDR3 protein: CASSIGRVLHSGNTIYF
CDR3 DNA: TGCGCCAGCAGCATCGGCCGGGTTCTCCACTCTGGAAACACCATATATTTT
clone size: -
J gene: TRBJ1-3
D gene: -
V gene: TRBV5-1

CDR3 protein: CASSPRGGTETQYF
CDR3 DNA: TGTGCCAGCTCACCACGGGGGGGGACGGAGACCCAGTACTTC
clone size: -
J gene: TRBJ2-5
D gene: TRBD2
V gene: TRBV18

CDR3 protein: CASSGAGRSNYGYTF
CDR3 DNA: TGTGCCAGCAGCGGCGCAGGGCGATCTAACTATGGCTACACCTTC
clone size: -
J gene: TRBJ1-2
D gene: -
V gene: TRBV9

CDR3 protein: CASSQDRNGVQPQHF
CDR3 DNA: TGTGCCAGCAGCCAAGATCGTAACGGTGTGCAGCCCCAGCATTTT
clone size: -
J gene: TRBJ1-5
D gene: -
V gene: TRBV4-2

CDR3 protein: CASSWDRVNNSPLHF
CDR3 DNA: TGTGCCAGCAGTTGGGACAGGGTAAACAATTCACCCCTCCACTTT
clone size: -
J gene: TRBJ1-6
D gene: TRBD1
V gene: TRBV2

CDR3 protein: CASSVREQQYNEQFF
CDR3 DNA: TGTGCCAGCAGCGTAAGAGAACAGCAATACAATGAGCAGTTCTTC
clone size: -
J gene: TRBJ2-1
D gene: -
V gene: TRBV9

CDR3 protein: CASSEFQGPQHF
CDR3 DNA: TGTGCCAGCAGTGAGTTCCAGGGGCCCCAGCATTTT
clone size: -
J gene: TRBJ1-5
D gene: -
V gene: TRBV7-9

CDR3 protein: CSVEGTGTPGETQYF
CDR3 DNA: TGCAGCGTTGAAGGTACCGGGACACCAGGGGAGACCCAGTACTTC
clone size: -
J gene: TRBJ2-5
D gene: -
V gene: TRBV29-1

CDR3 protein: CASSSGTGSGANVLTF
CDR3 DNA: TGTGCCAGCAGCTCCGGGACAGGGTCTGGGGCCAACGTCCTGACTTTC
clone size: -
J gene: TRBJ2-6
D gene: TRBD1
V gene: TRBV5-4

CDR3 protein: CASSGGSPYQPQHF
CDR3 DNA: TGTGCCAGCAGTGGCGGCAGCCCATATCAGCCCCAGCATTTT
clone size: few
J gene: TRBJ1-5
D gene: -
V gene: TRBV25-1

CDR3 protein: CASSPRQSGRAYGYTF
CDR3 DNA: TGTGCCAGCTCACCAAGGCAGAGTGGGAGGGCCTATGGCTACACCTTC
clone size: -
J gene: TRBJ1-2
D gene: -
V gene: TRBV18

CDR3 protein: CASSLRQGTDTQYF
CDR3 DNA: TGTGCCAGCAGCTTAAGACAGGGCACAGATACGCAGTATTTT
clone size: -
J gene: TRBJ2-3
D gene: -
V gene: TRBV13

CDR3 protein: CASSRGSYEQYF
CDR3 DNA: TGTGCCAGCAGCCGGGGTTCCTACGAGCAGTACTTC
clone size: -
J gene: TRBJ2-7
D gene: -
V gene: TRBV2

CDR3 protein: CASSEGGGYGYTF
CDR3 DNA: TGTGCCAGCAGTGAAGGCGGGGGCTATGGCTACACCTTC
clone size: -
J gene: TRBJ1-2
D gene: -
V gene: TRBV6-1

CDR3 protein: CASSTEVNQPQHF
CDR3 DNA: TGTGCCAGCTCAACGGAGGTCAATCAGCCCCAGCATTTT
clone size: -
J gene: TRBJ1-5
D gene: -
V gene: TRBV18

CDR3 protein: CASSPTQGDTEAFF
CDR3 DNA: TGTGCCAGCAGCCCTACACAGGGTGACACTGAAGCTTTCTTT
clone size: -
J gene: TRBJ1-1
D gene: -
V gene: TRBV11-3

CDR3 protein: CASTNSYEQYF
CDR3 DNA: TGTGCCAGCACCAACTCCTACGAGCAGTACTTC
clone size: -
J gene: TRBJ2-7
D gene: -
V gene: TRBV7-9

CDR3 protein: CASSVTGAGRGEQFF
CDR3 DNA: TGTGCCAGCAGCGTGACAGGGGCTGGTCGGGGTGAGCAGTTCTTC
clone size: -
J gene: TRBJ2-1
D gene: TRBD1
V gene: TRBV5-8

CDR3 protein: CASSSRRESYGYTF
CDR3 DNA: TGTGCCAGCAGTTCCCGGAGAGAGAGCTATGGCTACACCTTC
clone size: -
J gene: TRBJ1-2
D gene: -
V gene: TRBV6-5

CDR3 protein: CASSYSVLSGGYTF
CDR3 DNA: TGTGCCAGCAGTTATTCAGTGTTGTCGGGGGGCTACACCTTC
clone size: -
J gene: TRBJ1-2
D gene: -
V gene: TRBV6-5

CDR3 protein: CASSLRSGGDSPLHF
CDR3 DNA: TGTGCCAGCAGCTTACGTTCAGGGGGCGATTCACCCCTCCACTTT
clone size: -
J gene: TRBJ1-6
D gene: TRBD1
V gene: TRBV7-3

CDR3 protein: CATSRGQGRDEKLFF
CDR3 DNA: TGTGCCACCAGCAGAGGACAGGGGAGGGATGAAAAACTGTTTTTT
clone size: -
J gene: TRBJ1-4
D gene: TRBD1
V gene: TRBV15

CDR3 protein: CASSATGVSGNTIYF
CDR3 DNA: TGCGCCAGCAGCGCGACCGGGGTTTCTGGAAACACCATATATTTT
clone size: -
J gene: TRBJ1-3
D gene: -
V gene: TRBV5-1

CDR3 protein: CASSALQMNTEAFF
CDR3 DNA: TGTGCCAGCAGCGCCCTTCAGATGAACACTGAAGCTTTCTTT
clone size: once
J gene: TRBJ1-1
D gene: -
V gene: TRBV27

CDR3 protein: CASTNRGLGETQYF
CDR3 DNA: TGTGCCAGCACAAACCGGGGGTTGGGAGAGACCCAGTACTTC
clone size: -
J gene: TRBJ2-5
D gene: -
V gene: TRBV2

CDR3 protein: CASSLGVESWGYTF
CDR3 DNA: TGCGCCAGCAGTCTCGGGGTAGAATCATGGGGCTACACCTTC
clone size: few
J gene: TRBJ1-2
D gene: -
V gene: TRBV10-2

CDR3 protein: CASSQDRGRPQHF
CDR3 DNA: TGCGCCAGCAGCCAAGACCGGGGAAGGCCCCAGCATTTT
clone size: -
J gene: TRBJ1-5
D gene: -
V gene: TRBV4-1

CDR3 protein: CASSTRQSPEQYF
CDR3 DNA: TGTGCCAGCAGTACGCGACAGAGCCCTGAGCAGTACTTC
clone size: -
J gene: TRBJ2-7
D gene: -
V gene: TRBV27

CDR3 protein: CASSQEGWGTGNQPQHF
CDR3 DNA: TGCGCCAGCAGCCAAGAGGGTTGGGGGACAGGGAATCAGCCCCAGCATTTT
clone size: -
J gene: TRBJ1-5
D gene: TRBD1
V gene: TRBV4-1

CDR3 protein: CASSSGQAGEQYF
CDR3 DNA: TGTGCCAGCAGCTCCGGACAAGCTGGCGAGCAGTACTTC
clone size: -
J gene: TRBJ2-7
D gene: -
V gene: TRBV7-3

CDR3 protein: CASSFQTGSGNQPQHF
CDR3 DNA: TGCGCCAGCAGCTTTCAGACGGGGAGTGGCAATCAGCCCCAGCATTTT
clone size: -
J gene: TRBJ1-5
D gene: -
V gene: TRBV4-1

CDR3 protein: CASSIDRVLIEQYF
CDR3 DNA: TGTGCCAGCAGCATCGACAGGGTATTGATCGAGCAGTACTTC
clone size: -
J gene: TRBJ2-7
D gene: TRBD1
V gene: TRBV6-6

CDR3 protein: CASSSQARFSGNTIYF
CDR3 DNA: TGTGCCAGCAGCTCCCAGGCGCGCTTCTCTGGAAACACCATATATTTT
clone size: -
J gene: TRBJ1-3
D gene: -
V gene: TRBV7-2

CDR3 protein: CASSERLAVYGYTF
CDR3 DNA: TGTGCCAGCAGTGAAAGGCTGGCGGTCTATGGCTACACCTTC
clone size: -
J gene: TRBJ1-2
D gene: -
V gene: TRBV6-1

CDR3 protein: CASSLGGRGNQPQHF
CDR3 DNA: TGTGCCAGCAGCTTAGGGGGCCGAGGCAATCAGCCCCAGCATTTT
clone size: -
J gene: TRBJ1-5
D gene: -
V gene: TRBV7-9

CDR3 protein: CASSLMANTEAFF
CDR3 DNA: TGTGCCAGCTCCCTGATGGCGAACACTGAAGCTTTCTTT
clone size: medium-sized
J gene: TRBJ1-1
D gene: -
V gene: TRBV11-3

CDR3 protein: CSEKRGGGTPAFF
CDR3 DNA: TGCAGCGAAAAAAGGGGGGGTGGGACACCCGCTTTCTTT
clone size: -
J gene: TRBJ1-1
D gene: -
V gene: TRBV29-1

CDR3 protein: CASSQDSGLAGASYNEQFF
CDR3 DNA: TGCGCCAGCAGCCAAGATTCGGGCCTAGCGGGGGCTTCCTACAATGAGCAGTTCTTC
clone size: -
J gene: TRBJ2-1
D gene: TRBD2
V gene: TRBV4-1

CDR3 protein: CAAGVSPNTIYF
CDR3 DNA: TGTGCCGCGGGGGTATCGCCAAACACCATATATTTT
clone size: -
J gene: TRBJ1-3
D gene: -
V gene: TRBV27

CDR3 protein: CASSQMSGGQETQYF
CDR3 DNA: TGTGCCAGTTCACAAATGTCCGGGGGCCAAGAGACCCAGTACTTC
clone size: -
J gene: TRBJ2-5
D gene: -
V gene: TRBV19

CDR3 protein: CASSAGLANQPQHF
CDR3 DNA: TGTGCCAGCAGCGCGGGACTGGCCAATCAGCCCCAGCATTTT
clone size: -
J gene: TRBJ1-5
D gene: -
V gene: TRBV9